One sample yielded the 28 T cell receptor beta chains listed below, sequenced in a study of blood T cell repertoires in COVID-19. Clones were sequenced by immunoSEQ multiplex PCR, and TCRdb holds only the in-frame ones, with some missing. The sample yields hundreds of thousands of clones, roughly 87% seen once. Sequenced input: PBMCs or T cells enriched from blood (not recorded which). The source of these receptors is a woman in her 30s who had recovered from COVID-19.

V gene TRBV11-3 combines with J gene TRBJ2-3, with 7 bases that match TRBD1. The trim removed 5 bases at V and 10 bases at J, leaving 6 bases unmatched. Germline V CDR1 and CDR2: SGHNT, YENEEA. The CDR3 sequence is 12 residues long. The CDR3 nucleotides read TGTGCCAGCAGCCCTGACAGGGTAGCGCAGTATTTT. Its protein is CASSPDRVAQYF. Filled out from reference TRBV11-3 and TRBJ2-3, the complete variable domain reads EAGVVQSPRYKIIEKKQPVAFWCNPISGHNTLYWYLQNLGQGPELLIRYENEEAVDDSQLPKDRFSAERLKGVDSTLKIQPAELGDSAVYLCASSPDRVAQYFGPGTRLTVL.

Only one count was recorded for this clone. The chain has TRBV27 and TRBJ2-1; 10 nucleotides agree with TRBD1. The CDR3 consists of 16 residues. Germline V gene lookup returns CDR1 MNHEY and CDR2 SMNVEV (reference sequence). V lost 3 bases to trimming and J lost 5 bases; unmatched junction nucleotides: 7. The CDR3 here is CASSFIRQGANNEQFF. In nucleotides, the CDR3 is TGTGCCAGCAGTTTTATCCGACAGGGGGCCAACAATGAGCAGTTCTTC.

The genes are TRBV5-1 and TRBJ2-7; D perhaps matches TRBD1 (6 bases). Deletions cut 8 bases from V and 4 bases from J, with 10 bases between. The CDR3 totals 11 residues. Germline CDR1 and CDR2: SGHRS and YFSETQ. Here the CDR3 DNA reads TGCGCCAGTTACAGGGATTACGAGCAGTACTTC. Translation gives CASYRDYEQYF.

The chain is built from TRBV25-1 and TRBJ1-2; possibly TRBD1 for D (5 bases). The CDR3 spans 18 residues. V was pared by 10 bases and J by 8 bases, with 35 bases between. CDR1 MGHDK and CDR2 SYGVNS come from the germline V gene. CDR3 DNA sequence: TGTGCCACCCCTCCCACAGGTCTAATAGGCCTGGGCCCTATGGGCTACACCTTC. Its protein is CATPPTGLIGLGPMGYTF.

The chain employs TRBV27 and TRBJ2-1, with D hard to call. V was shortened by 3 bases and J by 5 bases, with 14 bases between the two germline ends. This CDR3 comprises 15 residues. Germline CDR1 and CDR2: MNHEY and SMNVEV (reference sequence). For the CDR3, the DNA is TGTGCCAGCAGTTTTGTGTGGCGGCCCGACAATGAGCAGTTCTTC. It yields the protein CASSFVWRPDNEQFF.

The chain is built from TRBV28 and TRBJ1-5; D is possibly TRBD1 (5 bases). The V gene lost 2 bases and the J gene lost 6 bases, with 17 bases spanning the gap. From germline, CDR1 is MDHEN and CDR2 SYDVKM. The CDR3 runs 16 residues. In nucleotides, the CDR3 is TGTGCCAGCAGTTTAGGGGGGGAGAGTTTTTTTCAGCCCCAGCATTTT. This gives the protein CASSLGGESFFQPQHF.

The V gene is TRBV27, the J gene TRBJ2-6, with 7 bases aligning to TRBD2. CDR1 and CDR2 from the germline V gene are MNHEY and SMNVEV (reference sequence). Unmatched junction bases numbered 15, after V lost 3 bases and J lost 4 bases. The CDR3 is 19 amino acids. The CDR3 reads CASSFVPYGEGSGANVLTF. CDR3 in DNA: TGTGCCAGCAGTTTTGTCCCATACGGGGAGGGATCCGGGGCCAACGTCCTGACTTTC. The full variable domain, with the rest looked up from reference TRBV27 and TRBJ2-6, is EAQVTQNPRYLITVTGKKLTVTCSQNMNHEYMSWYRQDPGLGLRQIYYSMNVEVTDKGDVPEGYKVSRKEKRNFPLILESPSPNQTSLYFCASSFVPYGEGSGANVLTFGAGSRLTVL.

The chain combines TRBV14 with TRBJ2-1; D ambiguous. The V end was cut by 4 bases, the J end by 4 bases, with 14 bases between. This CDR3 comprises 15 residues. Germline lookup yields CDR1 SGHDN and CDR2 FVKESK. The CDR3 here is CASSPQSAPYNEQFF. Here the CDR3 DNA reads TGTGCCAGCAGCCCCCAAAGCGCCCCGTACAATGAGCAGTTCTTC.

The chain recombines TRBV15 with TRBJ1-1, with D unclear. The CDR3 totals 18 residues. Germline CDR1 LNHNV, CDR2 YYDKDF (reference sequence). V lost 0 bases and J 5 bases, leaving 22 bases between the germline ends. In DNA, the CDR3 is TGTGCCACCAGCAGAGATGGAGTAGGATTGGATAGGTCGACTGAAGCTTTCTTT. This gives the protein CATSRDGVGLDRSTEAFF. Combining the CDR3 with reference TRBV15 and TRBJ1-1 gives the whole variable domain DAMVIQNPRYQVTQFGKPVTLSCSQTLNHNVMYWYQQKSSQAPKLLFHYYDKDFNNEADTPDNFQSRRPNTSFCFLDIRSPGLGDTAMYLCATSRDGVGLDRSTEAFFGQGTRLTVV.

The genes are TRBV11-2 and TRBJ2-7; 7 bases agree with TRBD1. The CDR3 length is 15 residues. The V gene end was trimmed by 3 bases and the J gene end by 0 bases; junction bases not matched to a gene: 5. From germline, CDR1 is SGHAT and CDR2 FQNNGV. The CDR3 DNA sequence: TGTGCCAGCAGCTTCAACCGGGACAGCTCCTACGAGCAGTACTTC. As protein: CASSFNRDSSYEQYF.

The chain joins TRBV28 to TRBJ1-5; tentatively, D is TRBD1 (5 bases). CDR3 length equals 16 residues. CDR1 MDHEN and CDR2 SYDVKM come from the germline V gene. The V end lost 7 bases, the J end lost 0 bases, and 16 bases lay between the germline ends. In DNA form, the CDR3 reads TGTGCCAGCAACTCCCAGGGCGGATATAGCAATCAGCCCCAGCATTTT. Encoded protein: CASNSQGGYSNQPQHF. The full variable domain, in which reference TRBV28 and TRBJ1-5 provide the parts outside the CDR3, is DVKVTQSSRYLVKRTGEKVFLECVQDMDHENMFWYRQDPGLGLRLIYFSYDVKMKEKGDIPEGYSVSREKKERFSLILESASTNQTSMYLCASNSQGGYSNQPQHFGDGTRLSIL.

This chain links TRBV4-1 with TRBJ1-1; perhaps TRBD1 as D (5 bases). The V end lost 0 bases, the J end lost 5 bases, and 10 bases lay between the germline ends. CDR1 is MGHRA, CDR2 YSYEKL, per germline. The CDR3 spans 14 residues. The CDR3 region is CASSQEAGRTEAFF. As DNA, the CDR3 is TGCGCCAGCAGCCAAGAAGCGGGACGGACTGAAGCTTTCTTT.

This clone was counted between two and nine times. The chain couples TRBV18 to TRBJ2-7; the match to TRBD1 covers 7 bases. V shed 2 bases, J shed 5 bases, and the junction held 12 bases outside the gene matches. The CDR3 covers 16 residues. Germline loops: CDR1 KGHSH, CDR2 LQKENI. For the CDR3, the DNA is TGTGCCAGCTCACCAGTATTCACATCCGGGACAGACGAGCAGTACTTC. The encoded protein is CASSPVFTSGTDEQYF.

The sample holds one count of this clone. The rearrangement links TRBV11-2 to TRBJ1-4, with TRBD1 as a possible D gene (6 bases). V dropped 5 bases and J dropped 0 bases, with 10 bases sitting between them. Germline assignment: CDR1 SGHAT and CDR2 FQNNGV. The CDR3 extends over 15 amino acids. The CDR3 is CASSPRTATNEKLFF. The DNA of the CDR3 is TGTGCCAGCAGCCCCCGGACAGCAACTAATGAAAAACTGTTTTTT.

The chain is built from TRBV9 and TRBJ1-1, with 7 nucleotides matching TRBD1. CDR3 size: 17 residues. The V gene end was trimmed by 3 bases and the J gene end by 0 bases; junction bases not matched to a gene: 11. Per germline, CDR1 SGDLS and CDR2 YYNGEE. The CDR3 DNA is TGTGCCAGCAGCGCAAGTCCCGGGACAGAGGTGAACACTGAAGCTTTCTTT. This encodes CASSASPGTEVNTEAFF.

V is TRBV5-1 and J is TRBJ2-1; 7 bases match TRBD2. Germline-derived CDR1 and CDR2 are SGHRS and YFSETQ. The CDR3 totals 16 residues. V shed 2 bases, J shed 6 bases, and the junction held 11 bases outside the gene matches. The CDR3 sequence is CASSFDVGGSRNEQFF. CDR3 in DNA: TGCGCCAGCAGCTTTGATGTGGGAGGGTCCCGCAATGAGCAGTTCTTC.

The genes are TRBV7-6 and TRBJ2-7; no clear D. CDR3 length: 13 amino acids. With 5 bases removed from V and 3 bases from J, the gap between germline ends came to 11 bases. The V gene's germline CDR1 is SGHVS and CDR2 FNYEAQ. CDR3 coding DNA: TGTGCCAGCAGCCCGATAGCCGGCTACGAGCAGTACTTC. Translated: CASSPIAGYEQYF.

The V gene is TRBV3-1 (or the pseudogene TRBV3-2), the J gene TRBJ2-2, with 7 nucleotides matching TRBD1. The trim removed 5 bases at V and 0 bases at J, leaving 6 bases unmatched. Per germline, CDR1 LGHDT and CDR2 YNNKEL (reference sequence). The CDR3 covers 16 residues. CDR3 in DNA: TGTGCCAGCAGCTTCCGGACAGGCCCGAACACCGGGGAGCTGTTTTTT. Its protein product is CASSFRTGPNTGELFF.

The gene calls are TRBV7-3 and TRBJ1-1; TRBD1 agrees at 7 bases. V lost 1 base and J lost 7; bases outside the gene matches: 6. CDR3 length: 14 amino acids. CDR1 SGHTA and CDR2 FQGTGA come from the germline V gene. The CDR3: CASSLSGGQVEAFF. The DNA of the CDR3 is TGTGCCAGCAGCTTAAGTGGCGGACAGGTTGAAGCTTTCTTT.

J is TRBJ1-1 and V is TRBV28, with 8 bases that match TRBD1. V lost 5 bases, J lost 7 bases, and 15 bases stayed unmatched. The germline V gene has CDR1 MDHEN and CDR2 SYDVKM. The CDR3 contains 16 residues. The CDR3 region has the DNA TGTGCCAGCAGTCTTCTCCTCGGGACAGGTGGGAATGAAGCTTTCTTT. This encodes CASSLLLGTGGNEAFF.

The rearrangement uses TRBV28 and TRBJ1-1, with TRBD1 as a possible D gene (6 bases). The CDR3 runs 13 residues. Per germline, CDR1 MDHEN and CDR2 SYDVKM. Trimming took off 3 bases at V and 4 bases at J, with 9 bases between the two ends. In nucleotides, the CDR3 is TGTGCCAGCAGTTTGGGGGGGCCCACTGAAGCTTTCTTT. Protein product: CASSLGGPTEAFF. Filled out from reference TRBV28 and TRBJ1-1, the complete variable domain reads DVKVTQSSRYLVKRTGEKVFLECVQDMDHENMFWYRQDPGLGLRLIYFSYDVKMKEKGDIPEGYSVSREKKERFSLILESASTNQTSMYLCASSLGGPTEAFFGQGTRLTVV.

This chain joins TRBV7-2 and TRBJ1-2, with unresolved D. V was clipped by 5 bases and J by 7 bases, with 11 bases between them. CDR3 size: 12 residues. The V gene's germline CDR1 is SGHTA and CDR2 FQGNSA. The CDR3 sequence: CASSPPSGGYTF. CDR3 coding DNA: TGTGCCAGCAGCCCCCCATCGGGTGGCTACACCTTC.

The chain uses TRBV6-5 and TRBJ1-4; D remains unclear. V lost 6 bases and J lost 8, with 16 bases in between. Germline CDR1 MNHEY, CDR2 SVGAGI. There are 14 residues in the CDR3. In nucleotides, the CDR3 is TGTGCCAGCAGGCCGGACGGGAGTAGGGAAAAACTGTTTTTT. It encodes CASRPDGSREKLFF.

The chain couples TRBV27 to TRBJ1-1, with D possibly being TRBD1 (5 bases). The ends were cut back, 5 bases at V and 5 bases at J, with 15 bases in the middle. Germline lookup yields CDR1 MNHEY and CDR2 SMNVEV (reference sequence). This CDR3 is built from 14 residues. CDR3 loop: CASSLTELRTEAFF. CDR3 nucleotide sequence: TGTGCCAGCAGTCTGACAGAGCTTAGAACTGAAGCTTTCTTT.

This clone has just a few counts. The chain carries TRBV11-2 and TRBJ2-7; D may be TRBD2 (6 bases). Germline loops: CDR1 SGHAT, CDR2 FQNNGV. Trimming took 1 base from V and 5 from J, leaving 15 bases between them. This CDR3 comprises 15 residues. The CDR3, as DNA: TGTGCCAGCAGCTTAGTGTGGAGGGTTCTCGACGAGCAGTACTTC. Translation: CASSLVWRVLDEQYF.

V and J are TRBV7-3 and TRBJ2-1; 9 nucleotides match TRBD1. The germline V gene encodes CDR1 SGHTA and CDR2 FQGTGA. Trimming at V came to 6 bases and at J to 8 bases, leaving 11 bases not matched to a gene. The CDR3 is made up of 15 amino acids. CDR3 in amino acids: CASSPTSDRGYEQFF. The DNA for the CDR3 is TGTGCCAGCAGTCCGACCTCGGACAGGGGCTATGAGCAGTTCTTC.

The chain combines TRBV5-8 with TRBJ1-1; D gene unclear. Trimming took 5 bases from V and 5 from J, leaving 19 bases between them. The CDR3 has 15 residues. Germline CDR1 is SGHTS and CDR2 is YDEGEE. CDR3 in DNA: TGTGCCAGCAGTAAAGAACCGGGGATCGGGACTGAAGCTTTCTTT. Translated: CASSKEPGIGTEAFF.

Concerning this clone itself: Other DNA sequences of this sample code for an identical CDR3. This rearrangement joins TRBV7-3 to TRBJ1-1; TRBD1 might be the D (5 bases). Germline-derived CDR1 and CDR2 are SGHTA and FQGTGA. The germline V and J ends were trimmed by 2 bases and 3 bases, with 7 bases remaining between them. The CDR3 length is 13 residues. The CDR3 reads CASSLQGDTEAFF. In DNA, the CDR3 is TGTGCCAGCAGCTTACAGGGTGACACTGAAGCTTTCTTT.